This T cell receptor (beta chain) was obtained from a study of cytomegalovirus exposure and HLA in healthy donors. Whole-study results and caveats: Researchers had no immune exposure information except CMV serostatus available.

The PCR had 60 Vbeta and 13 Jbeta primers. Profiled with immunoSEQ multiplex PCR; TCRdb holds only in-frame clones, not every one. Of roughly 100,000 clones listed, roughly four fifths are singletons. As regards this clone: Its cognate antigen is unknown.

The sequence was obtained from a man between 40 and 49 years old in good health and CMV-seronegative. Specimen: PBMCs.

The CDR3 protein is CASTPVAGTEAFF. The CDR3 DNA reads TGTGCCAGCACCCCAGTCGCGGGCACTGAAGCTTTCTTT. The rearrangement joins TRBV7-8 to TRBJ1-1; D not certain. V dropped 7 bases and J dropped 4 bases, with 13 bases sitting between them. This CDR3 is 13 amino acids long. Germline CDR1 and CDR2: SGHVS and FQNEAQ.